This T cell receptor (beta chain) was sequenced in a study of blood T cell repertoires in COVID-19. Turning to the study itself: From T cells, B-cell-depleted T cells, or PBMCs came the material, which was cDNA or gDNA.

Trimming pared 6 bases from V and 0 bases from J, leaving 12 bases between. This CDR3 contains 14 residues. The germline CDR1 and CDR2 sequences are SQVTM and ANQGSEA. Original processing notes: Amplification of reference gene primers was used by the study to estimate nucleated cell counts. Libraries were prepared by immunoSEQ multiplex PCR; TCRdb keeps only in-frame clonotypes and omits some of them. V, J and clone size derive from that table, while D and trimming were established from the DNA sequence. Of some 140,000 clones listed, around three quarters are singletons. The V call is TRBV29-1, the J call TRBJ1-5; the D gene is possibly TRBD1 (6 bases). Sequencing used peripheral blood. This TCR derives from a man older than 75 with acute or convalescent COVID-19. The CDR3 nucleotides read TGCAGCGTAGTTACAGGGTATAGCAATCAGCCCCAGCATTTT. This translates into CSVVTGYSNQPQHF.